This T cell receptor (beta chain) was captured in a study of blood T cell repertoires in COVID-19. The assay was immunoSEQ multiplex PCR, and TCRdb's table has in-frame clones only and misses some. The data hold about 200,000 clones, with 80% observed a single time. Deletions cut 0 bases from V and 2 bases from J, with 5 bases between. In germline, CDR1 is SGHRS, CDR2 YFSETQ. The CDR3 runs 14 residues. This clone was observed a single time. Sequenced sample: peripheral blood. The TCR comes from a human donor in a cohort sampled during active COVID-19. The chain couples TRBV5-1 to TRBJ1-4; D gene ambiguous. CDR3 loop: CASSLDGTNEKLFF. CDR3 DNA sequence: TGCGCCAGCAGCTTGGACGGTACTAATGAAAAACTGTTTTTT.